Below, 3 T cell receptor beta chains from the same sample are listed, as sequenced in a study of neoadjuvant anti-PD-1 for oral cavity cancer (dated by TCRdb to the early 2020s). The library was generated by the immunoSEQ multiplex PCR assay. As stored in TCRdb, this immuneACCESS dataset retains in-frame rearrangements with V and J assigned. A fraction of the clones does not appear; measured against another copy, unresolved V genes explain less than half of the discrepancy, and the remainder lacks a known reason. In all, the sample holds tens of thousands of clones, and approximately 82% of those were seen once. Together, the top ten hold approximately 3% of the sample. The label giving this sample's time point can be read as: before neoadjuvant nivolumab. The sequenced sample was PBMCs, obtained before nivolumab (anti-PD-1) treatment. These receptors were obtained from a person aged 40-85 years with oral cavity squamous cell carcinoma.

This clone was observed a handful of times. The chain joins TRBV29-1 to TRBJ2-2, with a possible D match to TRBD1 (5 bases). In germline, CDR1 is SQVTM, CDR2 ANQGSEA. Deletions cut 2 bases from V and 1 base from J, with 8 bases between. The CDR3 consists of 14 residues. CDR3 DNA: TGCAGCGTTGAACAGGGCAGGAACACCGGGGAGCTGTTTTTT. Translated: CSVEQGRNTGELFF.

The gene calls are TRBV7-9 and TRBJ2-5; D is perhaps TRBD2 (6 bases). The CDR3 spans 13 residues. The germline gives CDR1 SEHNR, CDR2 FQNEAQ (reference sequence). The germline V and J ends were trimmed by 3 bases and 1 base, with 6 bases remaining between them. The CDR3 sequence: CASSLRGQETQYF. DNA for the CDR3: TGTGCCAGCAGCTTGCGGGGCCAAGAGACCCAGTACTTC.

The rearrangement links TRBV19 to TRBJ1-1; possible D gene TRBD1, 5 bases. Trimming stripped 3 bases from V and 3 bases from J, with 11 bases between. The germline V gene has CDR1 LNHDA and CDR2 SQIVND (reference sequence). There are 14 residues in the CDR3. DNA of the CDR3: TGTGCCAGTAGTATCTTGAGAGGGGACACTGAAGCTTTCTTT. The encoded protein is CASSILRGDTEAFF. Filled out from reference TRBV19 and TRBJ1-1, the complete variable domain reads DGGITQSPKYLFRKEGQNVTLSCEQNLNHDAMYWYRQDPGQGLRLIYYSQIVNDFQKGDIAEGYSVSREKKESFPLTVTSAQKNPTAFYLCASSILRGDTEAFFGQGTRLTVV.